The 11 T cell receptor beta chains below come from one sample, sequenced in a study of blood T cell repertoires in COVID-19. Repertoires were generated with immunoSEQ multiplex PCR, while TCRdb's copy carries only in-frame clones and drops some. The sample has around 250,000 clones, around 85% seen once. The sample comprised PBMCs or T cells enriched from blood (not recorded which). The receptors shown here come from a woman aged 45-59 years with acute COVID-19.

The gene calls are TRBV7-2 and TRBJ1-1; D call uncertain. The CDR3 extends over 18 amino acids. V was cut by 5 bases and J by 1 base, with 23 bases left in between. Germline-derived CDR1 and CDR2 are SGHTA and FQGNSA. The CDR3 loop is CASSPLVTAPGKNTEAFF. The CDR3 DNA is TGTGCCAGCAGCCCCTTAGTAACAGCCCCCGGTAAGAACACTGAAGCTTTCTTT.

The chain recombines TRBV4-3 with TRBJ1-2; 8 bases map to TRBD1. The CDR3 covers 15 residues. V was clipped by 4 bases and J by 3 bases; unmatched bases: 7. Per germline, CDR1 LGHNA and CDR2 YSLEER. In DNA form, the CDR3 reads TGCGCCAGCAGCCCAGGGGGCCAGCTTTACTATGGCTACACCTTC. This gives the protein CASSPGGQLYYGYTF.

The chain combines TRBV6-1 with TRBJ1-2, with D tentatively TRBD1 (6 bases). The V end lost 2 bases, the J end lost 6 bases, and 16 bases lay between the germline ends. The germline V gene has CDR1 MNHNS and CDR2 SASEGT. This CDR3 comprises 15 residues. CDR3 DNA sequence: TGTGCCAGCAGTGAAAATTGGGGGCAGGACAATGGCTACACCTTC. Its translation is CASSENWGQDNGYTF.

The sample holds many counts of this clone. V and J are TRBV28 and TRBJ1-5; D unresolved. The germline CDR1 and CDR2 sequences are MDHEN and SYDVKM. The CDR3 loop spans 15 amino acids. Deletions cut 2 bases from V and 0 bases from J, with 8 bases between. In nucleotides, the CDR3 is TGTGCCAGCAGTTTACACGGGAATAGCAATCAGCCCCAGCATTTT. Its protein is CASSLHGNSNQPQHF.

CDR3 in amino acids: CASSLAPLAGGSYSTDTQYF. In DNA form, the CDR3 reads TGTGCCAGCAGCTTAGCCCCACTAGCGGGGGGCAGTTATAGCACAGATACGCAGTATTTT. The genes are TRBV7-2 and TRBJ2-3; 12 bases line up with TRBD2. In germline, CDR1 is SGHTA, CDR2 FQGNSA. CDR3 length: 20 residues. J gave up 0 bases and V 0 bases, and 10 bases lay outside the gene matches.

This chain uses TRBV7-2 with TRBJ1-5; D perhaps matches TRBD1 (6 bases). CDR1 and CDR2 (germline): SGHTA, FQGNSA. Trimming stripped 2 bases from V and 3 bases from J, with 11 bases between. The CDR3 extends over 15 amino acids. CDR3 DNA sequence: TGTGCCAGCAGCTTACGCCGACAGGACAATCAGCCCCAGCATTTT. Amino acids: CASSLRRQDNQPQHF.

The rearrangement joins TRBV12-3 or TRBV12-4 to TRBJ1-1; D remains unclear. The CDR3 spans 12 residues. Trimming took 5 bases from V and 1 from J, leaving 5 bases between them. For the CDR3, the DNA is TGTGCCAGCAGTCACGGGAACACTGAAGCTTTCTTT. It is translated as CASSHGNTEAFF.

The chain links TRBV7-9 to TRBJ2-2, with a tentative D call TRBD2 (6 bases). V was cut by 5 bases and J by 3 bases, with 7 bases left in between. Germline lookup yields CDR1 SEHNR and CDR2 FQNEAQ (reference sequence). The CDR3 covers 13 residues. For the CDR3, the DNA is TGTGCCAGCAGCCGCGGGGACACCGGGGAGCTGTTTTTT. Amino acid sequence: CASSRGDTGELFF. The variable domain in full, completed from reference TRBV7-9 and TRBJ2-2, reads DTGVSQNPRHKITKRGQNVTFRCDPISEHNRLYWYRQTLGQGPEFLTYFQNEAQLEKSRLLSDRFSAERPKGSFSTLEIQRTEQGDSAMYLCASSRGDTGELFFGEGSRLTVL.

This clone was counted only a few times. The V and J genes are TRBV10-1 and TRBJ2-1, with 8 bases aligning to TRBD2. The ends lost 4 bases at V and 0 bases at J; junction bases unmatched: 5. The CDR3 consists of 16 residues. Germline CDR1 WNHNN, CDR2 SYGVQD (reference sequence). For the CDR3, the DNA is TGCGCCAGCAGTGGGTTTGCGGGGGGCTCCTACAATGAGCAGTTCTTC. Encoded protein: CASSGFAGGSYNEQFF.

This chain's CDR3 is CAIQGTGTNYGYTF. The DNA for the CDR3 is TGTGCCATCCAGGGGACAGGGACAAACTATGGCTACACCTTC. V is TRBV10-3 and J is TRBJ1-2, with 9 bases identical to TRBD1. J lost 2 bases, V lost 8 bases, and 6 bases had no gene match. CDR1 ENHRY and CDR2 SYGVKD come from the germline V gene. The CDR3 consists of 14 residues.

The CDR3 DNA sequence: TGTGCCAGCAGCCAACGCGGGACAGTCGTACAAGCTTTCTTT. Its protein is CASSQRGTVVQAFF. The chain combines TRBV3-1 (or the pseudogene TRBV3-2) with TRBJ1-1, with 7 bases identical to TRBD1. Per the germline V gene, CDR1 is LGHDT and CDR2 is YNNKEL (reference sequence). V lost 2 bases and J lost 9; bases outside the gene matches: 9. The CDR3 length is 14 residues.